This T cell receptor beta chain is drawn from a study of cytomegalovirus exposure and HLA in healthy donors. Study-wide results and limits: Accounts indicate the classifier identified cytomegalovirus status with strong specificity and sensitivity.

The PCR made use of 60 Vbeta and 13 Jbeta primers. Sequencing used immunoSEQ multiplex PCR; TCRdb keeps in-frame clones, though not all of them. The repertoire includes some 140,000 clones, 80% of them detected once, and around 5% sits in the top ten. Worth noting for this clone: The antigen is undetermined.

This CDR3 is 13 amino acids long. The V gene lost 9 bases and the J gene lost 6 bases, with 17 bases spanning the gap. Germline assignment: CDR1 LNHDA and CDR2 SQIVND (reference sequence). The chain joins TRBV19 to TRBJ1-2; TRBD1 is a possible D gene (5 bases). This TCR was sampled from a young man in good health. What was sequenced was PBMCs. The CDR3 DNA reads TGTGCCAGCCAAAGGGGCTCCCGGAATGGCTACACCTTC. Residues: CASQRGSRNGYTF.